The 17 T cell receptor beta chains below were found in one sample sequenced in a study of cytomegalovirus exposure and HLA in healthy donors. The PCR had 60 Vbeta and 13 Jbeta primers. Assay used: immunoSEQ multiplex PCR; TCRdb lists only in-frame clones, some missing. The sample consists of around 200,000 clones, approximately 83% of them appearing once. Sequencing input: PBMCs. These TCRs come from a girl under 18 in good health and CMV-seronegative.

The genes are TRBV19 and TRBJ2-2; D is possibly TRBD1 (6 bases). This CDR3 has 15 residues. Trimming stripped 4 bases from V and 1 base from J, with 10 bases between. CDR1 and CDR2 (germline): LNHDA, SQIVND (reference sequence). CDR3 loop: CASSTGTRNTGELFF. CDR3 in DNA: TGTGCCAGTAGTACCGGGACAAGGAACACCGGGGAGCTGTTTTTT.

J is TRBJ2-3 and V is TRBV6-4; D gene ambiguous. The germline gives CDR1 MRHNA, CDR2 SNTAGT. V lost 0 bases and J lost 4, with 2 bases in between. The CDR3 extends over 12 amino acids. CDR3 sequence: CASSDSSDTQYF. The CDR3 DNA sequence: TGTGCCAGCAGTGACTCCTCAGATACGCAGTATTTT.

The chain couples TRBV19 to TRBJ1-1; D may be TRBD1 (6 bases). This CDR3 spans 12 amino acids. Germline CDR1 LNHDA, CDR2 SQIVND (reference sequence). Trimming pared 6 bases from V and 8 bases from J, leaving 13 bases between. This chain's CDR3 is CASRTGSGEAFF. For the CDR3, the DNA is TGTGCCAGTAGAACAGGGTCGGGGGAAGCTTTCTTT. The whole variable domain, remainder taken from reference TRBV19 and TRBJ1-1, is DGGITQSPKYLFRKEGQNVTLSCEQNLNHDAMYWYRQDPGQGLRLIYYSQIVNDFQKGDIAEGYSVSREKKESFPLTVTSAQKNPTAFYLCASRTGSGEAFFGQGTRLTVV.

The chain uses TRBV15 and TRBJ2-2; no clear D gene. Germline V gives CDR1 LNHNV, CDR2 YYDKDF (reference sequence). The CDR3 covers 14 residues. The V and J ends lost 5 bases and 0 bases respectively, with 7 bases between them. CDR3 sequence: CATSAAANTGELFF. The CDR3 nucleotides read TGTGCCACCAGCGCGGCCGCGAACACCGGGGAGCTGTTTTTT.

Here the CDR3 reads CASSDGTGGYNEQFF. CDR3 sequence (DNA): TGTGCCAGCAGCGACGGGACAGGGGGCTACAATGAGCAGTTCTTC. V gene TRBV7-3 combines with J gene TRBJ2-1; the match to TRBD1 covers 11 bases. The CDR3 contains 15 residues. Germline V gene data show CDR1 as SGHTA and CDR2 as FQGTGA. With V trimmed by 5 bases and J by 3 bases, 3 bases remained unmatched.

The rearrangement uses TRBV15 and TRBJ2-1, with TRBD2 identical over 9 bases. After removal of 2 bases from V and 11 bases from J, the junction contained 10 bases not matched to a gene. The CDR3 extends over 15 amino acids. Per the germline V gene, CDR1 is LNHNV and CDR2 is YYDKDF (reference sequence). CDR3 DNA: TGTGCCACCAGCAGAATCCGGACTAGCGAAACACAGCAGTTCTTC. It codes for CATSRIRTSETQQFF.

DNA of the CDR3: TGTGCCAGCAGCCAATTCGACAGGGGCAATCAGCCCCAGCATTTT. Amino acids: CASSQFDRGNQPQHF. The chain uses TRBV28 and TRBJ1-5; 7 bases agree with TRBD1. The junction had 7 bases not matched to a gene; V was cut back by 6 bases and J by 2 bases. The CDR3 is 15 amino acids. CDR1 and CDR2 from the germline V gene are MDHEN and SYDVKM.

This chain links TRBV19 with TRBJ1-5; 7 bases are a match to TRBD1. The CDR3 contains 15 residues. V shed 8 bases, J shed 2 bases, and the junction held 9 bases outside the gene matches. Per germline, CDR1 LNHDA and CDR2 SQIVND (reference sequence). CDR3 nucleotide sequence: TGTGCCAGTGGTAACCCCGACAGGGGCAATCAGCCCCAGCATTTT. Translation: CASGNPDRGNQPQHF.

This chain links TRBV6-1 with TRBJ2-2; maybe TRBD1 (7 bases). The CDR3 spans 14 residues. V lost 5 bases and J lost 3, with 10 bases in between. The germline gives CDR1 MNHNS, CDR2 SASEGT. CDR3 sequence reads: CASSTGEDTGELFF. The CDR3 nucleotides are TGTGCCAGCAGTACAGGGGAGGACACCGGGGAGCTGTTTTTT.

This clone was observed a few times. The chain couples TRBV28 to TRBJ1-1, with D maybe TRBD1 (5 bases). The V gene's germline CDR1 is MDHEN and CDR2 SYDVKM. Trimming removed 4 bases from V and 7 bases from J, with 13 bases in between. The CDR3 totals 13 residues. The CDR3 region has the DNA TGTGCCAGCAGTTCCATACAGGAAAATGAAGCTTTCTTT. This sequence encodes CASSSIQENEAFF.

This chain joins TRBV11-2 and TRBJ2-7; a weak D match, TRBD1 (6 bases). This CDR3 region has 16 residues. Germline V gene lookup returns CDR1 SGHAT and CDR2 FQNNGV. Trimming shortened V by 5 bases and J by 4 bases, and 21 bases separated the two germline ends. The DNA of the CDR3 is TGTGCCAGCAGCGAGCCGGGACATAGAAGCGAATACGAGCAGTACTTC. It codes for CASSEPGHRSEYEQYF.

The gene calls are TRBV15 and TRBJ2-1, with 8 bases fitting TRBD2. The germline V gene has CDR1 LNHNV and CDR2 YYDKDF (reference sequence). The CDR3 length is 18 residues. Germline trimming cut 1 base from V and 7 bases from J; bases unmatched to any gene: 15. This chain's CDR3 is CATSRVGSGGLQSNEQFF. As DNA, the CDR3 is TGTGCCACCAGCAGAGTGGGATCGGGAGGGCTGCAATCGAATGAGCAGTTCTTC.

The chain carries TRBV5-4 and TRBJ1-4; weak D call: TRBD1 (6 bases). V was shortened by 0 bases and J by 7 bases, with 10 bases between the two germline ends. The CDR3 is 14 amino acids. Per germline, CDR1 SGHNT and CDR2 YYREEE (reference sequence). The CDR3 DNA follows: TGTGCCAGCAGCTTGGGACAGGAGGCTGAAAAACTGTTTTTT. It specifies CASSLGQEAEKLFF.

The chain is built from TRBV28 and TRBJ2-3, with D possibly TRBD2 on 6 matching bases. Trimming shortened V by 5 bases and J by 7 bases, and 22 bases separated the two germline ends. CDR1 and CDR2 (germline): MDHEN, SYDVKM. CDR3 length equals 16 residues. Written as DNA, the CDR3 is TGTGCCAGCAGTCCCATAAGGCATGCCGGGGGAAATACGCAGTATTTT. Its translation is CASSPIRHAGGNTQYF.

J is TRBJ1-1 and V is TRBV4-3; 7 nucleotides line up with TRBD1. V gave up 4 bases and J gave up 5 bases; unmatched junction bases: 7. CDR3 size: 14 residues. From germline, CDR1 is LGHNA and CDR2 YSLEER. The CDR3 nucleotides read TGCGCCAGCAGCCGGTACAGGGGTTGGACTGAAGCTTTCTTT. This translates into CASSRYRGWTEAFF.

A remark on this clone: This same CDR3 is encoded by further DNA sequences in the sample. The chain joins TRBV11-2 to TRBJ1-6; possibly TRBD1 for D (5 bases). Trimming cost V 3 bases and J 3 bases, with 9 bases left between them. From germline, CDR1 is SGHAT and CDR2 FQNNGV. This CDR3 region has 15 residues. The CDR3 sequence is CASSFETGYNSPLHF. CDR3 in DNA: TGTGCCAGCAGCTTCGAAACAGGCTATAATTCACCCCTCCACTTT.

The chain recombines TRBV6-5 with TRBJ1-2; TRBD1 matches at 10 bases. This CDR3 region has 15 residues. The V segment lost 7 bases and the J segment 5 bases; nucleotides outside the gene matches: 10. Germline lookup yields CDR1 MNHEY and CDR2 SVGAGI. CDR3 in DNA: TGTGCCAGCACTACCGACAGGGGGCGAGGGTATGGCTACACCTTC. The encoded protein is CASTTDRGRGYGYTF.